The 22 T cell receptor beta chains reported below all come from one sample, sequenced in a study of neoadjuvant anti-PD-1 for oral cavity cancer. This table comes from immunoSEQ multiplex PCR, and its TCRdb copy is limited to in-frame clones, with some not included. The top ten clones hold around 2% of a sample with approximately 13,000 clones, around three fifths of them seen once. Sequenced material: PBMCs, taken before nivolumab (anti-PD-1) treatment. Every receptor here comes from a person aged 40 to 85 with oral cavity squamous cell carcinoma.

This clone was seen only a few times. V and J are TRBV9 and TRBJ2-7, with 8 bases fitting TRBD1. With 3 bases clipped from V and 0 bases from J, the junction kept 5 bases outside the gene matches. Germline V CDR1 and CDR2: SGDLS, YYNGEE. This CDR3 has 15 residues. CDR3 amino acids: CASSAGTGNSYEQYF. CDR3 nucleotide sequence: TGTGCCAGCAGCGCAGGGACAGGCAACTCCTACGAGCAGTACTTC.

The genes are TRBV6-1 and TRBJ1-5, with D unclear. Germline V CDR1 and CDR2: MNHNS, SASEGT. V dropped 3 bases and J dropped 7 bases, with 1 base sitting between them. The CDR3 is made up of 10 amino acids. CDR3 DNA sequence: TGTGCCAGCAGTGAGCAGCCCCAGCATTTT. Its translation is CASSEQPQHF.

The chain is built from TRBV28 and TRBJ2-7; D possibly uses TRBD1 or TRBD2 (6 bases each). The V end was cut by 10 bases, the J end by 3 bases, with 25 bases between. The CDR3 sequence is 16 residues long. Germline V CDR1 and CDR2: MDHEN, SYDVKM. CDR3 sequence: CATNGGLLPALYEQYF. The CDR3 nucleotides are TGTGCCACCAATGGGGGGCTTCTCCCCGCCCTCTACGAGCAGTACTTC.

The chain recombines TRBV2 with TRBJ1-2, with D perhaps TRBD1 (5 bases). Germline V gene data show CDR1 as SNHLY and CDR2 as FYNNEI. Trimming shortened V by 8 bases and J by 8 bases, and 12 bases separated the two germline ends. The CDR3 is made up of 11 amino acids. The DNA for the CDR3 is TGTGCCAGCGGCCGGGACCGAGGCTACACCTTC. This codes for CASGRDRGYTF.

V usage is TRBV6-6 and J usage is TRBJ1-5, with D perhaps matching TRBD1 (5 bases). The CDR3 consists of 14 residues. Trimming took 2 bases from V and 3 from J, leaving 8 bases between them. Germline V gives CDR1 MNHNY, CDR2 SVGAGI (reference sequence). CDR3: CASSYPGTNQPQHF. For the CDR3, the DNA is TGTGCCAGCAGTTACCCAGGGACCAATCAGCCCCAGCATTTT.

This chain connects TRBV2 to TRBJ2-6; D unclear. The CDR3 length is 16 residues. Germline V gene data show CDR1 as SNHLY and CDR2 as FYNNEI. With 7 bases removed from V and 0 bases from J, the gap between germline ends came to 13 bases. The CDR3 protein is CASTQEHVSGANVLTF. CDR3 in DNA: TGTGCCAGCACTCAAGAACACGTCTCTGGGGCCAACGTCCTGACTTTC. The full variable domain, with the rest looked up from reference TRBV2 and TRBJ2-6, is EPEVTQTPSHQVTQMGQEVILRCVPISNHLYFYWYRQILGQKVEFLVSFYNNEISEKSEIFDDQFSVERPDGSNFTLKIRSTKLEDSAMYFCASTQEHVSGANVLTFGAGSRLTVL.

The CDR3, as DNA: TGTGCCAGCAGTCAACTGGATACGAGCTCCTACAATGAGCAGTTCTTC. As protein: CASSQLDTSSYNEQFF. The chain is built from TRBV28 and TRBJ2-1; no reliable D call. Trimming left V 5 bases short and J 0 bases short, with 14 bases between. The CDR3 extends over 16 amino acids. Germline CDR1 MDHEN, CDR2 SYDVKM.

The V gene is TRBV11-2, the J gene TRBJ1-6; D gene unclear. Trimming cost V 3 bases and J 10 bases, with 7 bases left between them. This CDR3 comprises 12 residues. Germline assignment: CDR1 SGHAT and CDR2 FQNNGV. DNA for the CDR3: TGTGCCAGCAGCTTTTTTGAATCACCCCTCCACTTT. Its protein product is CASSFFESPLHF.

The gene calls are TRBV5-1 and TRBJ1-5; 8 bases agree with TRBD1. The CDR3 sequence is 14 residues long. The trim removed 9 bases at V and 2 bases at J, leaving 7 bases unmatched. Per germline, CDR1 SGHRS and CDR2 YFSETQ. For the CDR3, the DNA is TGCGCCACTACGGACAGGGAAGGCAATCAGCCCCAGCATTTT. Protein product: CATTDREGNQPQHF.

The chain is built from TRBV4-1 and TRBJ2-7; D may be TRBD1 (6 bases). This CDR3 has 16 residues. CDR1 is MGHRA, CDR2 YSYEKL, per germline. V was clipped by 4 bases and J by 0 bases, with 16 bases between them. CDR3 in DNA: TGCGCCAGCAGCCTACGGACAGCACAAAACTCCTACGAGCAGTACTTC. Encoded protein: CASSLRTAQNSYEQYF.

This chain's CDR3 is CASSLGGRAGANVLTF. Written as DNA, the CDR3 is TGTGCCAGCAGCTTAGGAGGGCGGGCTGGGGCCAACGTCCTGACTTTC. The chain combines TRBV5-4 with TRBJ2-6, with D perhaps matching TRBD2 (6 bases). V was pared by 2 bases and J by 2 bases, with 11 bases between. The germline V gene has CDR1 SGHNT and CDR2 YYREEE (reference sequence). CDR3 length: 16 residues.

This clone was seen just once. The chain employs TRBV18 and TRBJ2-5; D gene uncertain. The CDR3 sequence is 13 residues long. Germline V gene lookup returns CDR1 KGHSH and CDR2 LQKENI. Trimming removed 0 bases from V and 1 base from J, with 3 bases in between. The CDR3 reads CASSPPSQETQYF. The DNA for the CDR3 is TGTGCCAGCTCACCACCGAGCCAAGAGACCCAGTACTTC.

The V call is TRBV7-9, the J call TRBJ2-1, with 7 bases that match TRBD1. The CDR3 sequence is 16 residues long. Germline V gene lookup returns CDR1 SEHNR and CDR2 FQNEAQ (reference sequence). V lost 3 bases and J lost 7; bases outside the gene matches: 12. The CDR3 spells CASSFRTGGSKNEQFF. CDR3 nucleotide sequence: TGTGCCAGCAGCTTCCGGACAGGCGGAAGTAAAAATGAGCAGTTCTTC.

This clone was detected once. The chain uses TRBV27 and TRBJ1-2, with 11 bases matching TRBD1. Germline CDR1 is MNHEY and CDR2 is SMNVEV (reference sequence). The CDR3 contains 15 residues. After removal of 6 bases from V and 3 bases from J, the junction contained 6 bases not matched to a gene. The CDR3 sequence is CASSSPGQGDYGYTF. The CDR3 DNA is TGTGCCAGCAGCTCTCCGGGACAGGGGGACTATGGCTACACCTTC.

This rearrangement joins TRBV2 to TRBJ2-7, with TRBD1 matching 8 bases. The CDR3 is made up of 15 amino acids. Trimming at V came to 6 bases and at J to 3 bases, leaving 10 bases not matched to a gene. Germline values: CDR1 SNHLY, CDR2 FYNNEI. The CDR3 sequence: CASRVGQGLIYEQYF. CDR3 sequence (DNA): TGTGCCAGCAGGGTCGGACAGGGCTTGATCTACGAGCAGTACTTC.

This clone has just a few counts. V is TRBV30 and J is TRBJ1-1; D not resolved. The CDR3 is 12 residues long. The V gene lost 5 bases and the J gene lost 9 bases, with 16 bases spanning the gap. Germline values: CDR1 GTSNPN, CDR2 SVGIG (reference sequence). In DNA, the CDR3 is TGTGCCTGGTTACCAGGTGGGATCCAAGCTTTCTTT. It specifies CAWLPGGIQAFF.

The chain is built from TRBV4-1 and TRBJ2-4; TRBD1 or TRBD2 may be the D gene (5 bases each). Germline V gene sequence: CDR1 MGHRA, CDR2 YSYEKL. V was shortened by 0 bases and J by 7 bases, with 13 bases between the two germline ends. The CDR3 has 15 amino acids. This CDR3 reads CASSQDGVGANIQYF. CDR3 bases: TGCGCCAGCAGCCAAGATGGGGTCGGGGCGAACATTCAGTACTTC.

This clone has a handful of counts. The V call is TRBV11-2, the J call TRBJ1-2; D is perhaps TRBD1 (5 bases). From germline, CDR1 is SGHAT and CDR2 FQNNGV. CDR3 length: 14 amino acids. Deletions cut 1 base from V and 6 bases from J, with 12 bases between. This CDR3 is CASSLVRSGNGYTF. The CDR3 nucleotides read TGTGCCAGCAGCTTAGTCAGATCAGGGAATGGCTACACCTTC.

The chain recombines TRBV27 with TRBJ2-1; TRBD2 matches 7 bases. V gave up 6 bases and J gave up 6 bases; unmatched junction bases: 11. This CDR3 is built from 15 residues. Germline CDR1 and CDR2: MNHEY and SMNVEV (reference sequence). For the CDR3, the DNA is TGTGCCAGCAGCGTTCCGGGACCGGGGGGCAATGAGCAGTTCTTC. Its translation is CASSVPGPGGNEQFF.

This clone occurred a few times. CDR3 coding DNA: TGTGCCAGCAGCCAGCTAGCGTCGAGCTACGAGCAGTACTTC. This codes for CASSQLASSYEQYF. The chain combines TRBV7-3 with TRBJ2-7; a weak D match, TRBD2 (6 bases). CDR1 is SGHTA, CDR2 FQGTGA, per germline. Between the trimmed V and J ends, which lost 5 bases and 3 bases, there was a span of 14 bases. There are 14 residues in the CDR3. The whole variable domain, filled in from reference TRBV7-3 and TRBJ2-7, reads GAGVSQTPSNKVTEKGKYVELRCDPISGHTALYWYRQSLGQGPEFLIYFQGTGAADDSGLPNDRFFAVRPEGSVSTLKIQRTERGDSAVYLCASSQLASSYEQYFGPGTRLTVT.

The V call is TRBV6-1, the J call TRBJ1-5, with TRBD1 identical over 7 bases. Trimming removed 2 bases from V and 2 bases from J; junction bases left unmatched: 6. CDR1 MNHNS and CDR2 SASEGT come from the germline V gene. CDR3 size: 16 residues. The CDR3 DNA follows: TGTGCCAGCAGTGAATACAGGGGAGTGGGCAATCAGCCCCAGCATTTT. Translation: CASSEYRGVGNQPQHF.

This clone was observed a handful of times. This chain links TRBV28 with TRBJ2-5, with TRBD2 as a possible D gene (6 bases). The CDR3 spans 15 residues. Germline V gene lookup returns CDR1 MDHEN and CDR2 SYDVKM. V shed 4 bases and J shed 4 bases, with 16 bases lying between them. The CDR3 reads CASSSGGVEAETQYF. The CDR3 DNA is TGTGCCAGCAGTTCCGGCGGGGTCGAGGCAGAGACCCAGTACTTC.